This T cell receptor beta chain was sequenced for a study of molecular identifiers for immune sequencing clone quantification. This clonotype came up a few times. Libraries for naive CD8 T cells, which were made from approximately 20,000 to 980,000 sorted cells, drew on 10%, 30% or 50% of the RNA. A single record per CDR3 protein comes from TCRdb applying MiXCR to the PCR reads. The data contain hundreds of thousands of distinct CDR3 sequences, around 25% of them seen just once; the ten biggest clones take up approximately 0.75%. The source material was naive CD8+ T cells from blood, with Jurkat cell RNA spiked in. Subset: FACS-sorted CD8+CD4-CCR7+CD45RA+ naive T cells. This sequence originates from a human donor in good health. Some libraries in this study had Jurkat cell RNA spiked in.

CDR3 DNA: TGTGCCAGTAGTATAGGCGGGACAGTTCCGACTCGGGCGGATCAGCCCCAGCATTTT. This codes for CASSIGGTVPTRADQPQHF. The chain recombines TRBV19 with TRBJ1-5; TRBD1 agrees at 7 bases. Losses at the gene ends were 1 base for V and 5 bases for J; bases not matched to a gene: 17. The CDR3 is 19 amino acids. Germline V CDR1 and CDR2: LNHDA, SQIVND (reference sequence).